This record looks at one T cell receptor (beta chain) sequence and its context. The germline V gene encodes CDR1 WSHSY and CDR2 SAAADI. The trim removed 8 bases at V and 2 bases at J, leaving 7 bases unmatched. The CDR3 is 14 residues long. TCRdb ran MiXCR on the 5' RACE reads and lists one entry per CDR3 protein. The profile shows under 200,000 distinct CDR3 sequences, around a third of them singletons. This sample is drawn from a study of T-cell memory formation after mild COVID-19. The chain uses TRBV10-2 and TRBJ2-7; 9 bases fit TRBD1. Sequenced: PBMCs or a T cell subset sorted from them (not recorded which). The sequence was collected from an adult woman who had mild COVID-19 (a few samples of this study predate the infection). Cell type and time point are not known. CDR3 bases: TGCGCCAGCGAGGACAGGGGAAGACCCTACGAGCAGTACTTC. Translated, it gives CASEDRGRPYEQYF.